Following are 21 T cell receptor beta chains from one sample sequenced in a study of T cell responses to AZD1222 COVID-19 vaccine. Method: immunoSEQ multiplex PCR; TCRdb's copy keeps in-frame clones and lacks some. Of 130,000 to 150,000 clones detected, just over 90% appear once; the ten largest clones hold approximately 2.1%. Sequencing was performed on peripheral blood, taken on day 0 of AZD1222 vaccination. These receptors originate from an adult in good health.

This chain uses TRBV6-5 with TRBJ2-7; possibly TRBD1 or TRBD2 for D (5 bases each). This CDR3 has 15 residues. CDR1 and CDR2 from the germline V gene are MNHEY and SVGAGI. V lost 6 bases and J lost 0, with 15 bases in between. This CDR3 reads CASREDGAGSYEQYF. The CDR3 DNA is TGTGCCAGCAGGGAGGACGGGGCGGGCTCCTACGAGCAGTACTTC.

This clone was counted once. The chain joins TRBV27 to TRBJ2-7, with D perhaps TRBD2 (5 bases). V was trimmed by 6 bases and J by 3 bases, leaving 15 bases between them. This CDR3 has 14 residues. Looked up from germline, CDR1 is MNHEY and CDR2 is SMNVEV (reference sequence). CDR3 sequence: CASSSDRGSYEQYF. As DNA, the CDR3 is TGTGCCAGCAGCAGCGACCGAGGGAGCTACGAGCAGTACTTC.

The J gene is TRBJ1-4, the V gene TRBV3-1 (or the pseudogene TRBV3-2), with TRBD1 as a possible D gene (6 bases). Germline V lookup: CDR1 LGHDT, CDR2 YNNKEL (reference sequence). This CDR3 is built from 15 residues. Between the trimmed V and J ends, which lost 1 base and 5 bases, there was a span of 11 bases. The DNA for the CDR3 is TGTGCCAGCAGCCAAGCGACAGGTCCGAATGAAAAACTGTTTTTT. Residues: CASSQATGPNEKLFF.

The chain joins TRBV4-3 to TRBJ1-6; 7 bases match TRBD1. CDR3 length equals 15 residues. CDR1 is LGHNA, CDR2 YSLEER, per germline. V was clipped by 2 bases and J by 8 bases; unmatched bases: 6. The DNA of the CDR3 is TGCGCCAGCAGCCAAACCGGGACAGTCGATTCACCCCTCCACTTT. It specifies CASSQTGTVDSPLHF.

The V call is TRBV19, the J call TRBJ1-2; tentative D call: TRBD1 (6 bases). Looked up from germline, CDR1 is LNHDA and CDR2 is SQIVND (reference sequence). V dropped 2 bases and J dropped 1 base, with 23 bases sitting between them. The CDR3 consists of 19 residues. CDR3 nucleotides: TGTGCCAGTAGTATAAAGGGGGGGACACTACGTGGAGGTAACTATGGCTACACCTTC. Its translation is CASSIKGGTLRGGNYGYTF.

The chain joins TRBV2 to TRBJ1-1, with D tentatively TRBD1 (5 bases). The CDR3 is 12 amino acids. The germline CDR1 and CDR2 sequences are SNHLY and FYNNEI. The V end was cut by 11 bases, the J end by 6 bases, with 16 bases between. CDR3 loop: CAWGYMRSEAFF. The CDR3 DNA reads TGTGCCTGGGGGTACATGCGGTCTGAAGCTTTCTTT.

The J gene is TRBJ2-7, the V gene TRBV18; the match to TRBD1 covers 9 bases. The junction had 5 bases not matched to a gene; V was cut back by 2 bases and J by 6 bases. The CDR3 spans 14 residues. The germline CDR1 and CDR2 sequences are KGHSH and LQKENI. CDR3 sequence (DNA): TGTGCCAGCTCACCAGGGACAGGGCCCATCGAGCAGTACTTC. As protein: CASSPGTGPIEQYF.

This chain connects TRBV6-1 to TRBJ1-1; the D gene is possibly TRBD1 (6 bases). Per germline, CDR1 MNHNS and CDR2 SASEGT. The CDR3 is made up of 14 amino acids. V dropped 2 bases and J dropped 4 bases, with 11 bases sitting between them. The CDR3 DNA is TGTGCCAGCAGTGAATTTAGCAGGGGCACTGAAGCTTTCTTT. It encodes CASSEFSRGTEAFF.

The V gene is TRBV7-2, the J gene TRBJ1-6; TRBD1 agrees at 7 bases. CDR3 length: 15 residues. Germline trimming cut 5 bases from V and 7 bases from J; bases unmatched to any gene: 8. Germline CDR1 and CDR2: SGHTA and FQGNSA. The CDR3 is CASSLQGLWNSPLHF. Here the CDR3 DNA reads TGTGCCAGCAGCCTACAGGGGTTATGGAATTCACCCCTCCACTTT.

J is TRBJ1-1 and V is TRBV4-3; 9 bases map to TRBD1. This CDR3 comprises 15 residues. The V segment lost 0 bases and the J segment 5 bases; nucleotides outside the gene matches: 4. Germline V gene data show CDR1 as LGHNA and CDR2 as YSLEER. The CDR3 protein is CASSQDGTGSTEAFF. The CDR3 nucleotides are TGCGCCAGCAGCCAAGATGGGACAGGGAGTACTGAAGCTTTCTTT.

This clone has only one observation. The V and J genes are TRBV10-3 and TRBJ1-6, with D unresolved. Germline CDR1 ENHRY, CDR2 SYGVKD. V was clipped by 6 bases and J by 4 bases, with 10 bases between them. This CDR3 spans 14 amino acids. The CDR3 here is CAIRDGLYNSPLHF. Here the CDR3 DNA reads TGTGCCATCAGGGACGGGCTTTATAATTCACCCCTCCACTTT.

This chain joins TRBV6-2 or TRBV6-3 and TRBJ1-5; D is perhaps TRBD1 (5 bases). Germline values: CDR1 MNHEY, CDR2 SVGEGT. This CDR3 spans 16 amino acids. Trimming took 6 bases from V and 0 from J, leaving 15 bases between them. As DNA, the CDR3 is TGTGCCAGCAGCCTACGGACACCTTATAGCAATCAGCCCCAGCATTTT. Amino acids: CASSLRTPYSNQPQHF.

The rearrangement uses TRBV4-2 and TRBJ2-3; 7 bases align to TRBD2. This CDR3 spans 18 amino acids. Trimming took 0 bases from V and 0 from J; bases not matched to a gene: 9. Germline CDR1 is LGHNA and CDR2 is YNFKEQ. The CDR3: CASSQEALLGGSTDTQYF. In nucleotides, the CDR3 is TGTGCCAGCAGCCAAGAAGCCCTTCTCGGGGGGAGCACAGATACGCAGTATTTT.

The chain employs TRBV7-2 and TRBJ2-7; D is uncertain. The CDR3 totals 14 residues. Trimming stripped 0 bases from V and 2 bases from J, with 8 bases between. Germline CDR1 reads SGHTA; CDR2 reads FQGNSA. CDR3 DNA sequence: TGTGCCAGCAGCTTAGCTACCGCCACCTACGAGCAGTACTTC. Its translation: CASSLATATYEQYF.

This sequence joins TRBV6-4 and TRBJ1-1; D may be TRBD1 (5 bases). V shed 4 bases and J shed 4 bases, with 16 bases lying between them. The CDR3 is 15 residues long. Germline CDR1 and CDR2: MRHNA and SNTAGT. The CDR3 coding sequence is TGTGCCAGCAGTGTATCAGCAGGGATGGGCACTGAAGCTTTCTTT. This sequence encodes CASSVSAGMGTEAFF.

This sequence joins TRBV14 and TRBJ2-5, with D perhaps matching TRBD1 or TRBD2 (5 bases each). The CDR3 consists of 15 residues. CDR1 SGHDN and CDR2 FVKESK come from the germline V gene. Trimming shortened V by 0 bases and J by 4 bases, and 12 bases separated the two germline ends. CDR3 amino acids: CASSQERGRRETQYF. The DNA of the CDR3 is TGTGCCAGCAGCCAAGAGAGGGGACGGCGAGAGACCCAGTACTTC.

The chain is built from TRBV11-2 and TRBJ2-7, with D hard to call. Germline V CDR1 and CDR2: SGHAT, FQNNGV. Trimming stripped 0 bases from V and 2 bases from J, with 8 bases between. The CDR3 contains 14 residues. The CDR3 DNA reads as TGTGCCAGCAGCTTAGAACACCCACCCTACGAGCAGTACTTC. As protein: CASSLEHPPYEQYF.

V and J are TRBV6-5 and TRBJ1-3; TRBD1 is a possible D gene (5 bases). This CDR3 comprises 13 residues. Per the germline V gene, CDR1 is MNHEY and CDR2 is SVGAGI. Trimming cost V 6 bases and J 2 bases, with 8 bases left between them. The CDR3 DNA is TGTGCCAGCAGCGCAGGGCCTGGAAACACCATATATTTT. Protein product: CASSAGPGNTIYF.

The genes are TRBV3-1 (or the pseudogene TRBV3-2) and TRBJ2-1; tentative D call: TRBD2 (7 bases). CDR3 length equals 14 residues. Trimming stripped 4 bases from V and 6 bases from J, with 13 bases between. Germline V gives CDR1 LGHDT, CDR2 YNNKEL (reference sequence). The CDR3 reads CASSRRGGGNEQFF. CDR3 bases: TGTGCCAGCAGCCGCAGGGGAGGGGGCAATGAGCAGTTCTTC.

The chain is built from TRBV3-1 (or the pseudogene TRBV3-2) and TRBJ1-1; 12 nucleotides line up with TRBD1. Per the germline V gene, CDR1 is LGHDT and CDR2 is YNNKEL (reference sequence). This CDR3 comprises 13 residues. The V gene end was trimmed by 4 bases and the J gene end by 10 bases; junction bases not matched to a gene: 4. CDR3 nucleotides: TGTGCCAGCAGCCCAGGGACAGGGGGCCCAGCTTTCTTT. This codes for CASSPGTGGPAFF.

Remarks on this clone: The sample carries other DNA sequences with the same CDR3. This chain connects TRBV5-1 to TRBJ2-3; D is perhaps TRBD2 (5 bases). The germline V gene encodes CDR1 SGHRS and CDR2 YFSETQ. Trimming pared 2 bases from V and 3 bases from J, leaving 10 bases between. The CDR3 length is 14 residues. The CDR3, as DNA: TGCGCCAGCAGCTTAGCGGAGATTACAGATACGCAGTATTTT. This translates into CASSLAEITDTQYF.